This is a list of T cell receptor beta chains from one sample in a study of cytomegalovirus exposure and HLA in healthy donors. Clones were read by immunoSEQ multiplex PCR, and TCRdb kept only the in-frame ones, dropping some. Among over 100,000 clones listed, 77% were seen once. Sample: PBMCs. The receptors stem from a woman aged 40 to 55 in good health and CMV-seronegative. CDR3s include the opening cysteine and the closing phenylalanine or tryptophan. D genes are given only for firm matches. Size tells how often a clone was seen (once, few, many) or the class of an expanded clone, and some rows leave it out.

TRBJ1-6 | TRBV2 | NA | NA | CASRTEDSHNSPLHF | TGTGCCAGCAGGACCGAGGACAGCCATAATTCACCCCTCCACTTT
TRBJ2-7 | TRBV6-5 | NA | TRBD1 | CASSRTGGPYEQYF | TGTGCCAGCAGTCGGACAGGGGGCCCCTACGAGCAGTACTTC
TRBJ1-5 | TRBV6-1 | NA | NA | CASRPTGFDQPQHF | TGTGCCAGCAGGCCTACAGGGTTTGATCAGCCCCAGCATTTT
TRBJ1-5 | TRBV7-9 | NA | NA | CASSLFGQPQHF | TGTGCCAGCAGCTTATTCGGGCAGCCCCAGCATTTT
TRBJ2-7 | TRBV28 | NA | TRBD1 | CASSWGQGVTYEQYF | TGTGCCAGCAGTTGGGGACAGGGTGTAACCTACGAGCAGTACTTC
TRBJ1-2 | TRBV5-4 | once | TRBD1 | CASSFGQEGCGYTF | TGTGCCAGCAGCTTCGGACAGGAGGGCTGTGGCTACACCTTC
TRBJ1-2 | TRBV19 | NA | NA | CASSLIRQANNYGYTF | TGTGCCAGTAGCCTTATCCGACAGGCTAATAACTATGGCTACACCTTC
TRBJ1-5 | TRBV5-1 | NA | TRBD1 | CASRTGTGGNQPQHF | TGCGCCAGCAGGACCGGGACAGGGGGTAATCAGCCCCAGCATTTT
TRBJ2-7 | TRBV29-1 | NA | NA | CSVEVGYEQYF | TGCAGCGTTGAAGTCGGGTACGAGCAGTACTTC
TRBJ1-4 | TRBV9 | NA | NA | CASSTWAATNEKLFF | TGTGCCAGCAGCACCTGGGCTGCAACTAATGAAAAACTGTTTTTT
TRBJ2-2 | TRBV4-1 | NA | TRBD2 | CASRSGGRPGELFF | TGCGCCAGCCGTAGCGGGGGCAGACCCGGGGAGCTGTTTTTT
TRBJ1-4 | TRBV6-5 | NA | NA | CASSYGRATNEKLFF | TGTGCCAGCAGTTACGGGCGGGCAACTAATGAAAAACTGTTTTTT
TRBJ1-5 | TRBV10-2 | few | TRBD1 | CASSAIGGLSMSSNQPQHF | TGCGCCAGCAGTGCCATAGGGGGCCTGTCTATGTCTAGCAATCAGCCCCAGCATTTT
TRBJ2-2 | TRBV7-2 | NA | TRBD1 | CASSLLKGQGLFF | TGTGCCAGCAGCTTATTGAAGGGACAGGGTTTGTTTTTT
TRBJ1-6 | TRBV14 | NA | NA | CASSQVINSPLHF | TGTGCCAGCAGCCAAGTAATTAATTCACCCCTCCACTTT
TRBJ1-4 | TRBV6-1 | NA | NA | CASSGAGQTATNEKLFF | TGTGCCAGCAGTGGGGCGGGGCAGACGGCAACTAATGAAAAACTGTTTTTT
TRBJ1-1 | TRBV4-2 | NA | TRBD1 | CASSQDQRQGAYTEAFF | TGTGCCAGCAGCCAAGATCAACGACAGGGGGCGTACACTGAAGCTTTCTTT
TRBJ1-2 | TRBV6-6 | NA | NA | CASSYSVGGSYGYTF | TGTGCCAGCAGTTACTCGGTGGGGGGGAGCTATGGCTACACCTTC
TRBJ2-7 | TRBV4-3 | NA | NA | CASSQEWAPYEQYF | TGCGCCAGCAGCCAAGAATGGGCCCCGTACGAGCAGTACTTC
TRBJ1-1 | TRBV5-6 | NA | NA | CASSLRGIGTEAFF | TGTGCCAGCAGCTTAAGGGGAATTGGCACTGAAGCTTTCTTT
TRBJ1-3 | TRBV4-2 | few | NA | CASSQEAGLSGNTIYF | TGTGCCAGCAGCCAAGAGGCAGGGTTGTCTGGAAACACCATATATTTT
TRBJ2-7 | TRBV13 | NA | TRBD2 | CASSLRLAAYEQYF | TGTGCCAGCAGCTTAAGACTAGCGGCCTACGAGCAGTACTTC
TRBJ2-2 | TRBV15 | NA | TRBD1 | CATSRTGQGNTGELFF | TGTGCCACCAGCAGGACGGGACAGGGAAACACCGGGGAGCTGTTTTTT
TRBJ1-6 | TRBV9 | few | TRBD1 | CASSPADRVGSPLHF | TGTGCCAGCAGCCCTGCGGACAGGGTCGGCTCACCCCTCCACTTT
TRBJ2-1 | TRBV5-3 | once | TRBD1 | CARSRGQGDHEQFF | TGTGCCAGAAGCCGGGGACAGGGGGACCATGAGCAGTTCTTC
TRBJ1-6 | TRBV4-2 | NA | TRBD1 | CASSQGGQGQNSPLHF | TGTGCCAGCAGCCAAGGAGGACAGGGGCAGAATTCACCCCTCCACTTT
TRBJ1-2 | TRBV27 | NA | TRBD1 | CASRQRDSLYGYTF | TGTGCCAGCAGACAGAGGGACAGTCTCTATGGCTACACCTTC
TRBJ1-1 | TRBV28 | NA | TRBD1 | CASRPNRGLNTEAFF | TGTGCCAGCAGACCCAACAGGGGCCTGAACACTGAAGCTTTCTTT